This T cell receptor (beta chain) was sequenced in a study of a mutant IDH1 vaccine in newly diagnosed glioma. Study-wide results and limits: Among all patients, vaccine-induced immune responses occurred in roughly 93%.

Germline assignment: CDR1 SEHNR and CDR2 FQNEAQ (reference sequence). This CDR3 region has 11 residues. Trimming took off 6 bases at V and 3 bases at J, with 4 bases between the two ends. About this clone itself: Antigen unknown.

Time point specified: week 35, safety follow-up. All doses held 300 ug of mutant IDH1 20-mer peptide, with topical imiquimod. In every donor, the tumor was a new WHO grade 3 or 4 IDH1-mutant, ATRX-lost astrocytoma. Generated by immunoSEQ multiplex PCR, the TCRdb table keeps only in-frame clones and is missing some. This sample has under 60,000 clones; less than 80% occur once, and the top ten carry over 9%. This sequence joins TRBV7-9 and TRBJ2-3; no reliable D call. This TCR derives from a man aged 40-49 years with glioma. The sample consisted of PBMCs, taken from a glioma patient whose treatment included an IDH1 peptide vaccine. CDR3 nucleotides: TGTGCCAGCAGTCGTACAGATACGCAGTATTTT. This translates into CASSRTDTQYF.